The source of this T cell receptor beta chain is a study of human T cells and chemical hapten exposure. Time point here: patch test 2, 6 weeks after DPC sensitization. Treatment meaning: therapeutic diphenylcyclopropenone sensitization with weekly scalp DPC. Blood was drawn before each patch test was applied. Using its own MiXCR run on the RACE reads, TCRdb lists one record per CDR3 protein. The sample contains 80,000 to 100,000 distinct CDR3 sequences, 7% to 10% of which appear only once. V lost 4 bases to trimming and J lost 7 bases; unmatched junction nucleotides: 8. Per the germline V gene, CDR1 is SGHKS and CDR2 is YYEKEE (reference sequence). The CDR3 is 15 residues long.

The clonotype comes from a woman aged 40-49 years with alopecia areata. Some clones in this sample may be carry-over from other donors' samples. The rearrangement joins TRBV5-5 to TRBJ1-6, with TRBD1 matching 7 bases. Specimen: whole blood, collected in connection with sensitization to the hapten diphenylcyclopropenone (DPC). In DNA form, the CDR3 reads TGTGCCAGCAGCGTGGCCGGGACAGCCAATTCACCCCTCCACTTT. This encodes CASSVAGTANSPLHF.